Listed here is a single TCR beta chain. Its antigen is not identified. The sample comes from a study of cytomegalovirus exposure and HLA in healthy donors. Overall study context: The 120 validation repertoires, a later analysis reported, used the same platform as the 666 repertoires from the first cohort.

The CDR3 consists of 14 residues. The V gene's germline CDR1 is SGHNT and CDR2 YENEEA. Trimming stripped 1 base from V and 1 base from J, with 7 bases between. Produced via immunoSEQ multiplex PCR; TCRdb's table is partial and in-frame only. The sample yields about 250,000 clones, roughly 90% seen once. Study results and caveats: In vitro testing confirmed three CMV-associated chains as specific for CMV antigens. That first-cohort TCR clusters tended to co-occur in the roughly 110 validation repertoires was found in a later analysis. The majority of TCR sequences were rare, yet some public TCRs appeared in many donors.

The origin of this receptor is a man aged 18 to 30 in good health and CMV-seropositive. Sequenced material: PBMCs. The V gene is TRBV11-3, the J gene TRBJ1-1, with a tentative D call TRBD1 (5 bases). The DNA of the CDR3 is TGTGCCAGCAGCTTAGCAGGGCCGAACACTGAAGCTTTCTTT. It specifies CASSLAGPNTEAFF.